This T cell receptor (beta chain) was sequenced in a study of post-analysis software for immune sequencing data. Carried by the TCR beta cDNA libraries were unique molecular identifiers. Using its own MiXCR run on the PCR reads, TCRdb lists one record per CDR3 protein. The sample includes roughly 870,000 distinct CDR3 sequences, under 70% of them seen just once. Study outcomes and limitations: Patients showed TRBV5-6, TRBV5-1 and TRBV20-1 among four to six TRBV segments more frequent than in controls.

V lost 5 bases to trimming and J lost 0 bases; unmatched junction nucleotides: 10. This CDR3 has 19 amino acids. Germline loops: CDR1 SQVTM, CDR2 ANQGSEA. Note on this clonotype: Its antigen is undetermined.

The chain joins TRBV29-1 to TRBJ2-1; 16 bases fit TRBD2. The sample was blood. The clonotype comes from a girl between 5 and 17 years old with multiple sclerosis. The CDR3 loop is CSVNAGTSGGARSYNEQFF. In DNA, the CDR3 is TGCAGCGTTAATGCCGGGACTAGCGGGGGGGCCCGCTCCTACAATGAGCAGTTCTTC.